This T cell receptor beta chain was sequenced for a study of blood T cells in healthy people across ages. Primed by a sample-barcoded 5' primer and a J-beta primer mix, a second PCR proceeded for 7 to 11 cycles. TCRdb called the 5' RACE reads again in MiXCR, with one record for every CDR3 protein. The top ten hold approximately 2% of the sample, which has over 1,500,000 distinct CDR3 sequences, roughly 50% seen once. The specimen was blood. The sequence was obtained from a middle-aged woman in good health.

The CDR3 DNA follows: TGTGCCAGCAGTTACTCGGGACTAGCTGGCGATACGCAGTATTTT. Its translation: CASSYSGLAGDTQYF. V gene TRBV6-5 combines with J gene TRBJ2-3; TRBD2 matches 9 bases. The CDR3 is 15 amino acids. Per the germline V gene, CDR1 is MNHEY and CDR2 is SVGAGI. J gave up 6 bases and V 0 bases, and 4 bases lay outside the gene matches.